This T cell receptor beta chain stems from a study of CXCR3-negative and CXCR3-positive naive CD8 T cells. cDNA libraries for TRB were generated by 5' RACE incorporating UMI labels. TCRdb re-called the 5' RACE reads; one entry per CDR3 protein, DNA not given. The table for this sample gives tens of thousands of distinct CDR3 sequences. CDR3 length: 15 residues. Germline values: CDR1 SGHRS, CDR2 YFSETQ. Sequences were obtained from naive CXCR3- CD8+ T cells from blood. The subset is: CD45RO-CCR7+CD27+CD95- naive CD8+ T cells lacking CXCR3 (TNR3-). The source of this sequence is a human donor in good health. Some clones in this sample may be carry-over from other donors' samples. The genes are TRBV5-1 and TRBJ2-5; checking the TCRdb D call of TRBD1 is not possible without DNA. The CDR3 region is CASSTTGAYQETQYF.